The rows below give T cell receptor beta chains drawn from one sample of a study of T cell responses to AZD1222 COVID-19 vaccine. Assay: immunoSEQ multiplex PCR; the TCRdb copy retains only in-frame clones and omits some. This table has about 120,000 clones, 86% appearing once. The sample in question was peripheral blood, obtained 28 days after the second AZD1222 dose. These receptors came from an adult who received the AZD1222 COVID-19 vaccine. CDR3s include the opening cysteine and the closing phenylalanine or tryptophan. The order of the fields is J gene, D gene, V gene, clone size, CDR3 DNA, CDR3 protein. The D gene is left open where the match is weak. Only part of the rows carry a size: once, few, many, or a class if the clone is expanded.

j_call: TRBJ2-7; d_call: .; v_call: TRBV5-1; clone_size: .; cdr3_nt: TGCGCCAGCAGCTTGGCCGAGCAGGGATCCCACGAGCAGTACTTC; cdr3_aa: CASSLAEQGSHEQYF
j_call: TRBJ2-5; d_call: TRBD2; v_call: TRBV6-2/TRBV6-3; clone_size: .; cdr3_nt: TGTGCCAGCAGTTGGACTAGCGGGGGGGCAGAGACCCAGTACTTC; cdr3_aa: CASSWTSGGAETQYF
j_call: TRBJ1-2; d_call: .; v_call: TRBV19; clone_size: .; cdr3_nt: TGTGCCAGTAGTATTACCGGCAGGGCTGGAAGTGGCTACACCTTC; cdr3_aa: CASSITGRAGSGYTF
j_call: TRBJ2-2; d_call: TRBD2; v_call: TRBV19; clone_size: .; cdr3_nt: TGTGCCAGTAGTCCCCGCGGACTAGCGGGGGGTTCCGGGGAGCTGTTTTTT; cdr3_aa: CASSPRGLAGGSGELFF
j_call: TRBJ1-2; d_call: .; v_call: TRBV14; clone_size: .; cdr3_nt: TGTGCCAGCAGCCCGGACAGACTCTATGGCTACACCTTC; cdr3_aa: CASSPDRLYGYTF
j_call: TRBJ1-2; d_call: .; v_call: TRBV5-1; clone_size: .; cdr3_nt: TGCGCCAGCAGCTTAGGGAGCTATGGCTACACCTTC; cdr3_aa: CASSLGSYGYTF
j_call: TRBJ1-3; d_call: TRBD1; v_call: TRBV27; clone_size: .; cdr3_nt: TGTGCCAGCAGTGAGGGAATGACAGGGTCTTACGGAAACACCATATATTTT; cdr3_aa: CASSEGMTGSYGNTIYF
j_call: TRBJ1-2; d_call: .; v_call: TRBV5-4; clone_size: .; cdr3_nt: TGTGCCAGCAGCTTGGCTGGACAGATGTATGGCTACACCTTC; cdr3_aa: CASSLAGQMYGYTF
j_call: TRBJ1-2; d_call: .; v_call: TRBV5-8; clone_size: .; cdr3_nt: TGTGCCAGCAGGGTCTGGCCGGAGGCCCTTGGTGGCTACACCTTC; cdr3_aa: CASRVWPEALGGYTF
j_call: TRBJ2-2; d_call: .; v_call: TRBV11-3; clone_size: .; cdr3_nt: TGTGCCAGCAGCCCCCGCCCAGGGAACACCGGGGAGCTGTTTTTT; cdr3_aa: CASSPRPGNTGELFF
j_call: TRBJ2-5; d_call: .; v_call: TRBV11-2; clone_size: once; cdr3_nt: TGTGCCAGCACAATGGGGGAGACCCAGTACTTC; cdr3_aa: CASTMGETQYF
j_call: TRBJ1-2; d_call: TRBD1; v_call: TRBV7-3; clone_size: .; cdr3_nt: TGTGCCAGCAGCTTAAATCGGGACAGCTATGGCTACACCTTC; cdr3_aa: CASSLNRDSYGYTF
j_call: TRBJ2-1; d_call: .; v_call: TRBV11-2; clone_size: .; cdr3_nt: TGTGCCAGCAGCTTAGACGACTTTAGCTCCTACAATGAGCAGTTCTTC; cdr3_aa: CASSLDDFSSYNEQFF
j_call: TRBJ2-2; d_call: .; v_call: TRBV6-6; clone_size: .; cdr3_nt: TGTGCCAGCAGTTCAGACCGATCGAACACCGGGGAGCTGTTTTTT; cdr3_aa: CASSSDRSNTGELFF
j_call: TRBJ2-5; d_call: .; v_call: TRBV24-1; clone_size: .; cdr3_nt: TGTGCCACCAGTGATTTCGGCAGGGGTTCAGGGGAGACCCAGTACTTC; cdr3_aa: CATSDFGRGSGETQYF
j_call: TRBJ1-6; d_call: TRBD1; v_call: TRBV3-1/TRBV3-2; clone_size: .; cdr3_nt: TGTGCCAGCAGCCAAGTCCCTCTACCCCAGGGGGGTCCCCTCCACTTT; cdr3_aa: CASSQVPLPQGGPLHF
j_call: TRBJ2-7; d_call: TRBD2; v_call: TRBV30; clone_size: .; cdr3_nt: TGTGCCTGGAGTGCACCGGGACTACGCTCCTACGAGCAGTACTTC; cdr3_aa: CAWSAPGLRSYEQYF
j_call: TRBJ1-1; d_call: .; v_call: TRBV12-5; clone_size: once; cdr3_nt: TGTGCTAGTGGTTTGGTACCAGGGTCGAACACTGAAGCTTTCTTT; cdr3_aa: CASGLVPGSNTEAFF
j_call: TRBJ1-1; d_call: TRBD1; v_call: TRBV5-1; clone_size: .; cdr3_nt: TGCGCCAGCAGCTTGAGGACAGGGGGCGACACTGAAGCTTTCTTT; cdr3_aa: CASSLRTGGDTEAFF
j_call: TRBJ1-5; d_call: .; v_call: TRBV2; clone_size: .; cdr3_nt: TGTGCCAGCAGTGAGGCAGGGGAGGGTAATCAGCCCCAGCATTTT; cdr3_aa: CASSEAGEGNQPQHF
j_call: TRBJ1-2; d_call: .; v_call: TRBV2; clone_size: .; cdr3_nt: TGTGCCAGCAGTGTGGGTATCTATGGCTACACCTTC; cdr3_aa: CASSVGIYGYTF
j_call: TRBJ1-1; d_call: .; v_call: TRBV9; clone_size: .; cdr3_nt: TGTGCCAGCAGCGTAGTACAGGGGAACACTGAAGCTTTCTTT; cdr3_aa: CASSVVQGNTEAFF
j_call: TRBJ2-7; d_call: TRBD1; v_call: TRBV5-1; clone_size: .; cdr3_nt: TGCGCCAGCAGCTCGGGACAGATACCCTACGAGCAGTACTTC; cdr3_aa: CASSSGQIPYEQYF